Listed below are T cell receptor beta chains from one sample, sequenced in a study of blood T cell repertoires in COVID-19. Generated by immunoSEQ multiplex PCR, the TCRdb table keeps only in-frame clones and is missing some. The profile shows 220,000 or so clones, approximately 90% of them singletons. Sample: PBMCs or T cells enriched from blood (not recorded which). These receptors originate from a middle-aged man who had been exposed to COVID-19. Both conserved end residues are part of each CDR3. The D gene is left open where the match is weak. For some rows the clone size is stated as once, few or many, or as a class when expanded; others skip it.

D gene	V gene	J gene	clone size	CDR3 protein	CDR3 DNA
NA	TRBV6-2/TRBV6-3	TRBJ1-5	NA	CASSYSLQGVLSYSNQPQHF	TGTGCCAGCAGTTACTCCCTACAGGGAGTTTTATCATATAGCAATCAGCCCCAGCATTTT
NA	TRBV5-1	TRBJ1-3	few	CASSPRGVSGNTIYF	TGCGCCAGCAGCCCCCGGGGGGTATCAGGAAACACCATATATTTT
TRBD2	TRBV3-1/TRBV3-2	TRBJ2-2	NA	CASSQELSGENTGELFF	TGTGCCAGCAGCCAAGAGCTTAGCGGGGAAAACACCGGGGAGCTGTTTTTT
NA	TRBV15	TRBJ1-2	NA	CATSRERIYGYTF	TGTGCCACCAGCAGAGAGCGAATCTATGGCTACACCTTC
NA	TRBV29-1	TRBJ1-3	NA	CSVDTGSSGNTIYF	TGCAGCGTTGATACAGGGAGCTCTGGAAACACCATATATTTT
NA	TRBV6-1	TRBJ2-4	NA	CASSERGQGNIQYF	TGTGCCAGCAGTGAAAGGGGCCAGGGAAACATTCAGTACTTC
TRBD2	TRBV7-2	TRBJ2-1	NA	CAAGREGGSYNEQFF	TGTGCAGCGGGGCGGGAAGGAGGTTCCTACAATGAGCAGTTCTTC
TRBD1	TRBV7-2	TRBJ1-1	NA	CASSSDRGNTEAFF	TGTGCCAGCAGCTCCGACAGGGGCAACACTGAAGCTTTCTTT
NA	TRBV6-1	TRBJ1-4	NA	CASSVVAISGRIPNEKLFF	TGTGCCAGCAGTGTTGTGGCGATATCGGGGAGGATACCTAATGAAAAACTGTTTTTT
TRBD1	TRBV5-1	TRBJ1-4	NA	CASSTGQGPEKLFF	TGCGCCAGCAGCACGGGACAGGGTCCTGAAAAACTGTTTTTT